This T cell receptor (beta chain) was retrieved from a study of shared clonotypes between healthy human individuals. Per the original data handling: Without quality scores, immunoSEQ junctional reads could not be filtered like full-length reads. Produced via immunoSEQ multiplex PCR; TCRdb's table is partial and in-frame only. D and trimming come from the DNA, and the V and J calls and clone size come from that table. The repertoire holds about 1.1 million clones, with about four fifths as singletons. The study enrolled healthy HIV-negative adults without recent acute infections or vaccinations as donors. V lost 6 bases, J lost 0 bases, and 11 bases lay in between. The CDR3 spans 15 residues. Germline-derived CDR1 and CDR2 are SNHLY and FYNNEI.

Sequencing was carried out using memory CD4+ T cells from PBMCs. Sample subset: CD45RA-negative fraction. The rearrangement uses TRBV2 and TRBJ2-2; possible D gene TRBD1, 6 bases. This clonotype was obtained from a man in his late teens or twenties in good health. Some clones in this sample may be carry-over from other donors' samples. In DNA form, the CDR3 reads TGTGCCAGCAGGCCCCGGACAGCGAACACCGGGGAGCTGTTTTTT. Translated: CASRPRTANTGELFF.